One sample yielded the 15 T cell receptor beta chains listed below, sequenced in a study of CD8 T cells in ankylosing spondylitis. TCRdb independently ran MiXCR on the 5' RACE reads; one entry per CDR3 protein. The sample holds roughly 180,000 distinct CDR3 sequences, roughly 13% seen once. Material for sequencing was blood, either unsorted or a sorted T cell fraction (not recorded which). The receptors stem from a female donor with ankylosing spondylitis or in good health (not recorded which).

CDR3 sequence reads: CASSLLAGVADTQYF. CDR3 in DNA: TGTGCCAGCAGCTTACTAGCGGGAGTAGCAGATACGCAGTATTTT. This chain uses TRBV7-2 with TRBJ2-3; 10 nucleotides agree with TRBD2. This CDR3 has 15 residues. CDR1 SGHTA and CDR2 FQGNSA come from the germline V gene. Trimming cost V 2 bases and J 4 bases; bases outside gene matches: 3.

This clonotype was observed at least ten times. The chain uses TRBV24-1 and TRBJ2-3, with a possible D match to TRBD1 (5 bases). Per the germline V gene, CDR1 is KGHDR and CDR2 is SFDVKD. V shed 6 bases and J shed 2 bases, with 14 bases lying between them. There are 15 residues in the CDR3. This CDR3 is CATSPRQGNTDTQYF. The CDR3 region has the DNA TGTGCCACCAGTCCCCGGCAGGGCAACACAGATACGCAGTATTTT.

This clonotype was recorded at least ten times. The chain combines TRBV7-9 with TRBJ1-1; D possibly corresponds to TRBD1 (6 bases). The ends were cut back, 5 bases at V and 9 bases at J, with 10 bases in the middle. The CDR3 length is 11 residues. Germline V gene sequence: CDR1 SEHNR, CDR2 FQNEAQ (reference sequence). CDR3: CASSPGEKAFF. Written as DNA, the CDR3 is TGTGCCAGCAGCCCAGGGGAAAAAGCTTTCTTT.

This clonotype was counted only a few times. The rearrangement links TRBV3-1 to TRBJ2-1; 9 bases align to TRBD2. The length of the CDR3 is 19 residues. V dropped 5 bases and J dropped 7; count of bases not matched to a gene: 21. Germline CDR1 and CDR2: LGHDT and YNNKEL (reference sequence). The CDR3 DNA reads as TGTGCCAGCAGCTCAACGGGTGGCGGGAGGGATTTCTACGTGAATGAGCAGTTCTTC. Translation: CASSSTGGGRDFYVNEQFF.

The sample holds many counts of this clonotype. CDR3 nucleotide sequence: TGTGCCAGCGGGTACAGGGGCGTTATGAACACTGAAGCTTTCTTT. Residues: CASGYRGVMNTEAFF. The chain has TRBV6-2 or TRBV6-3 and TRBJ1-1; 7 bases agree with TRBD1. The CDR3 length is 15 residues. Per germline, CDR1 MNHEY and CDR2 SVGEGT. V lost 8 bases, J lost 0 bases, and 9 bases stayed unmatched.

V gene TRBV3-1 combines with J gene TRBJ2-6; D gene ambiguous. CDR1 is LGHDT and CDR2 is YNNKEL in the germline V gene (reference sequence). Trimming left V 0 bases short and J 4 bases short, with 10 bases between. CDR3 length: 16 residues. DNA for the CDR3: TGTGCCAGCAGCCAAGATGTAAATGTGGGGGCCAACGTCCTGACTTTC. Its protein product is CASSQDVNVGANVLTF. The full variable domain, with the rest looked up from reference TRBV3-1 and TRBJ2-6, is DTAVSQTPKYLVTQMGNDKSIKCEQNLGHDTMYWYKQDSKKFLKIMFSYNNKELIINETVPNRFSPKSPDKAHLNLHINSLELGDSAVYFCASSQDVNVGANVLTFGAGSRLTVL.

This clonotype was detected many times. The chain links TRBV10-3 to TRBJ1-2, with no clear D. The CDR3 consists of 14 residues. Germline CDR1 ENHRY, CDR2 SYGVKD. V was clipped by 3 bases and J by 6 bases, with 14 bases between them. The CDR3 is CAISDPKGGDGYTF. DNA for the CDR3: TGTGCCATCAGTGACCCTAAGGGAGGCGATGGCTACACCTTC.

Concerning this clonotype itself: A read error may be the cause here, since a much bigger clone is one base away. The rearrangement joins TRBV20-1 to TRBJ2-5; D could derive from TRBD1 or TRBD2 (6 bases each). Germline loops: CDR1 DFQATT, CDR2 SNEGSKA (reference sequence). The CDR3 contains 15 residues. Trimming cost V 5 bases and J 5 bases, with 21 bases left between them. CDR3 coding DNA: TGCAGTGCTGGCACGGGGGCGGGAATGATGGAGACCCAGTACTTC. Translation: CSAGTGAGMMETQYF.

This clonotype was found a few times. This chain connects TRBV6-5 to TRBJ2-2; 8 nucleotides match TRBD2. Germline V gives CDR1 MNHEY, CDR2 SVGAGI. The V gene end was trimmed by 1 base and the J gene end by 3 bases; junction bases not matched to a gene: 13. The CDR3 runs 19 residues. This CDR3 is CASSYFRTAGGAYTGELFF. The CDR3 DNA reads TGTGCCAGCAGTTACTTTCGCACTGCGGGAGGTGCTTACACCGGGGAGCTGTTTTTT.

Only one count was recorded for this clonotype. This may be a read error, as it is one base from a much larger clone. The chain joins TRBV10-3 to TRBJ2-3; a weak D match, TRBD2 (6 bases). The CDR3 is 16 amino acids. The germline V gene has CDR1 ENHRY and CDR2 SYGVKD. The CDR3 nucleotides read TGTGCCATCGGTGGGATCGGGACTGGTAGCACAAATACGCAGTATTTT. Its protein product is CAIGGIGTGSTNTQYF.

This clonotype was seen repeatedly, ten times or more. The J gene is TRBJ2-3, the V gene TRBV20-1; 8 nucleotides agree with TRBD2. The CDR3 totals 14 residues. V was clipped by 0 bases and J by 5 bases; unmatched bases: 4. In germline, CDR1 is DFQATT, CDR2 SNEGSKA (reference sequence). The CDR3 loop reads CSARDSAGGDTQYF. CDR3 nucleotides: TGCAGTGCTAGAGATAGCGCGGGAGGAGATACGCAGTATTTT.

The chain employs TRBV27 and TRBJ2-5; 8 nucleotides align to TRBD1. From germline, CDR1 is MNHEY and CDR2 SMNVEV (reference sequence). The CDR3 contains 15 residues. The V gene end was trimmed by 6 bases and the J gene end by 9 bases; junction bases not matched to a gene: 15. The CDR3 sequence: CASSRVGTGSLPQYF. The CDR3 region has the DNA TGTGCCAGCAGCCGCGTAGGGACAGGAAGTTTGCCCCAGTACTTC.

The CDR3: CSASRAGGGYEQYF. CDR3 coding DNA: TGCAGTGCTAGTAGGGCGGGAGGAGGGTACGAGCAGTACTTC. This chain uses TRBV20-1 with TRBJ2-7; TRBD2 agrees at 8 bases. Germline-derived CDR1 and CDR2 are DFQATT and SNEGSKA (reference sequence). V dropped 3 bases and J dropped 4; count of bases not matched to a gene: 8. This CDR3 region has 14 residues.

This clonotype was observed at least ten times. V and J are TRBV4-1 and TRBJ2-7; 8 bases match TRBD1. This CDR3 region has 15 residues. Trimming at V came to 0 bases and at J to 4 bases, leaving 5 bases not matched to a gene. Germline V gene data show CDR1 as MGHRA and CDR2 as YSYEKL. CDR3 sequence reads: CASSQDPGQGYEQYF. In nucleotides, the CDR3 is TGCGCCAGCAGCCAAGATCCCGGACAGGGTTACGAGCAGTACTTC.

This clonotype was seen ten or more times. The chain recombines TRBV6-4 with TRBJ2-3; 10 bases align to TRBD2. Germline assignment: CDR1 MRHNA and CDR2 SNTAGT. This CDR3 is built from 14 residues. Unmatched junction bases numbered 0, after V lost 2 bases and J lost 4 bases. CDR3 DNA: TGTGCCAGCAGTGACCTAGCGGGAGCAGATACGCAGTATTTT. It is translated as CASSDLAGADTQYF.